A single TCR beta chain is shown here with its context. CDR1 is MNHEY, CDR2 SVGAGI, per germline. V was clipped by 6 bases and J by 3 bases; unmatched bases: 3. The CDR3 is 14 residues long. The assay was immunoSEQ multiplex PCR, and TCRdb's table has in-frame clones only and misses some. The repertoire holds tens of thousands of clones, under 90% seen once, with 8% to 10% in the top ten. These data are taken from a study of control samples from healthy donors and cancer patients. Sequencing used PBMCs. The receptor's source is a woman in her forties or fifties with colorectal cancer. This chain uses TRBV6-5 with TRBJ1-5, with 9 bases lining up with TRBD1. As DNA, the CDR3 is TGTGCCAGCAGAGGGACAGGGAACAATCAGCCCCAGCATTTT. As protein: CASRGTGNNQPQHF.